This T cell receptor beta chain comes out of a study of monozygotic twins with inflammatory bowel disease. Overall study findings and caveats: Researchers were unable to tell different T cell subtypes apart. The analysis yielded no support for one strong signal or clonotype associated with IBD.

TCRdb reprocessed the 5' RACE reads and reports one entry per CDR3 protein, with no DNA. The specimen's table records a few hundred thousand distinct CDR3 sequences. Phlebotomy per donor yielded a single 2.5 ml blood sample. Unfractionated whole blood yielded total RNA, and T cells were not sorted. Germline V lookup: CDR1 MNHEY, CDR2 SMNVEV (reference sequence). This CDR3 region has 16 residues. A note on this clonotype: The target antigen is unknown.

This sequence originates from a human donor with ulcerative colitis or Crohn's disease, or a healthy co-twin of an affected twin (not recorded which). The genes are TRBV27 and TRBJ1-5. Input material: blood. CDR3 sequence: CASSLTGPHSNQPQHF.